Below, 9 T cell receptor beta chains from the same sample are listed, as sequenced in a study of beta chain features in type 1 diabetes. Expressed TCRB transcripts got sequenced, as all isolated RNA was reverse transcribed. TCRdb's table, derived via immunoSEQ multiplex PCR, lists solely in-frame clones and lacks some. Of approximately 170,000 clones in the sample, approximately 8.4% were seen once. The sample was central memory CD4+ T cells from blood. These TCRs come from a woman aged 18-35 years in good health.

This chain joins TRBV9 and TRBJ1-1; D gene unclear. This CDR3 has 14 amino acids. Germline V lookup: CDR1 SGDLS, CDR2 YYNGEE. Trimming removed 0 bases at V and 0 bases at J, with 6 bases between. Here the CDR3 DNA reads TGTGCCAGCAGCGTAGGAGGTGTGAACACTGAAGCTTTCTTT. Translated, it gives CASSVGGVNTEAFF.

This clone was detected only a few times. The chain couples TRBV4-1 to TRBJ2-4; D might be TRBD2 (5 bases). V was shortened by 3 bases and J by 1 base, with 16 bases between the two germline ends. CDR3 length equals 17 residues. Germline lookup yields CDR1 MGHRA and CDR2 YSYEKL. CDR3 nucleotide sequence: TGCGCCAGCAGCCACGGACGGGCAAGAGGGGCCAAAAACATTCAGTACTTC. It codes for CASSHGRARGAKNIQYF.

J is TRBJ1-1 and V is TRBV11-1; the D is unclear. Per germline, CDR1 SGHAT and CDR2 FQDESV (reference sequence). Trimming took off 2 bases at V and 1 base at J, with 11 bases between the two ends. This CDR3 contains 15 residues. In DNA, the CDR3 is TGTGCCAGCAGCTTAATGGCCTCGGGGAACACTGAAGCTTTCTTT. Its protein product is CASSLMASGNTEAFF.

This clone came up a few times. This chain connects TRBV7-9 to TRBJ2-1; TRBD1 might be the D (6 bases). CDR1 SEHNR and CDR2 FQNEAQ come from the germline V gene (reference sequence). Trimming cost V 2 bases and J 5 bases, with 10 bases left between them. The CDR3 is 14 amino acids. The CDR3 DNA follows: TGTGCCAGCAGCTTACTGGACAGAGACAATGAGCAGTTCTTC. Amino acid sequence: CASSLLDRDNEQFF.

In its sample, this clone was seen many times. V gene TRBV29-1 combines with J gene TRBJ2-1; 9 bases are shared with TRBD1. The CDR3 is made up of 15 amino acids. V lost 6 bases, J lost 2 bases, and 8 bases stayed unmatched. The germline gives CDR1 SQVTM, CDR2 ANQGSEA. In DNA form, the CDR3 reads TGCAGCGTGTCCGGGGGACAGGGCACCTACAATGAGCAGTTCTTC. As protein: CSVSGGQGTYNEQFF.

V gene TRBV18 combines with J gene TRBJ2-2; TRBD2 matches at 13 bases. The germline V gene encodes CDR1 KGHSH and CDR2 LQKENI. J lost 5 bases, V lost 4 bases, and 7 bases had no gene match. There are 17 residues in the CDR3. CDR3 sequence: CASSRTTSGRLTGELFF. CDR3 nucleotide sequence: TGTGCCAGCTCACGAACGACTAGCGGGAGGTTGACCGGGGAGCTGTTTTTT.

The J gene is TRBJ2-5, the V gene TRBV20-1; D not resolved. Germline CDR1 DFQATT, CDR2 SNEGSKA (reference sequence). V was shortened by 7 bases and J by 4 bases, with 10 bases between the two germline ends. The CDR3 has 11 residues. The CDR3 nucleotides are TGCAGTGTACCGACTGGAGAGACCCAGTACTTC. This encodes CSVPTGETQYF.

In this sample, this clone turned up many times. This chain uses TRBV21-1 with TRBJ2-3; the table gives TRBD1 as D, unverified against the DNA. TRBV21-1 is a known pseudogene. This CDR3 is built from 16 residues. The DNA of the CDR3 is TGTGCCAGCAGCGTACGCCGAAGACAGGGATTGGATACGCAGTATTTT. Protein: CASSVRRRQGLDTQYF.

This clone was observed a handful of times. This rearrangement joins TRBV14 to TRBJ2-7, with D maybe TRBD2 (6 bases). The CDR3 is 15 amino acids. Looked up from germline, CDR1 is SGHDN and CDR2 is FVKESK. The V end lost 5 bases, the J end lost 2 bases, and 16 bases lay between the germline ends. The CDR3 protein is CASSSGLPGPYEQYF. In DNA form, the CDR3 reads TGTGCCAGCAGCAGCGGACTACCGGGGCCCTACGAGCAGTACTTC.